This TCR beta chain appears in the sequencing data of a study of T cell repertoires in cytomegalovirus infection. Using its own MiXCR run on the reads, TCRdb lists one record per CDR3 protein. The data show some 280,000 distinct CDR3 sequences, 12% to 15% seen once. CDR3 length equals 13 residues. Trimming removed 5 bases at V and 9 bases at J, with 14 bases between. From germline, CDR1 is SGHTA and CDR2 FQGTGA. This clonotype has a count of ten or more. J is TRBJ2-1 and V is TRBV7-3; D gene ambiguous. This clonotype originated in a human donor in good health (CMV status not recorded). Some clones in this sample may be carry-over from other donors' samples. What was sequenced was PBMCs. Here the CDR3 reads CASSLTRSSEQFF. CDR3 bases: TGTGCCAGCAGCCTGACCAGGTCTTCTGAGCAGTTCTTC.